This T cell receptor beta chain was found in a study of a mutant IDH1 vaccine in newly diagnosed glioma. Study observations and caveats: Vaccine-induced immune responses were detected in around 93% of patients.

Worth noting for this clone: Antigen unknown.

Time point given: baseline, week 1 (first vaccination visit). Specified treatment: pre-vaccination baseline after standard-of-care therapy. New IDH1-mutant, ATRX-lost WHO grade 3 or 4 astrocytomas occurred in donors. V was shortened by 0 bases and J by 9 bases, with 9 bases between the two germline ends. The length of the CDR3 is 13 residues. Germline V CDR1 and CDR2: SGHDN, FVKESK. Measured with immunoSEQ multiplex PCR; TCRdb has only the in-frame clones, and not every one. The table has approximately 67,000 clones, 83% seen once; the top ten hold about 4.5%. The V gene is TRBV14, the J gene TRBJ2-1; D not certain. The input for sequencing was peripheral blood mononuclear cells (PBMCs), taken from a glioma patient treated with radiotherapy, temozolomide or both. This receptor was obtained from a woman under 30 with glioma. Some clones in this sample may be carry-over from other donors' samples. CDR3 nucleotide sequence: TGTGCCAGCAGCCAAGATGGGTGGGGTGAGCAGTTCTTC. Its protein is CASSQDGWGEQFF.